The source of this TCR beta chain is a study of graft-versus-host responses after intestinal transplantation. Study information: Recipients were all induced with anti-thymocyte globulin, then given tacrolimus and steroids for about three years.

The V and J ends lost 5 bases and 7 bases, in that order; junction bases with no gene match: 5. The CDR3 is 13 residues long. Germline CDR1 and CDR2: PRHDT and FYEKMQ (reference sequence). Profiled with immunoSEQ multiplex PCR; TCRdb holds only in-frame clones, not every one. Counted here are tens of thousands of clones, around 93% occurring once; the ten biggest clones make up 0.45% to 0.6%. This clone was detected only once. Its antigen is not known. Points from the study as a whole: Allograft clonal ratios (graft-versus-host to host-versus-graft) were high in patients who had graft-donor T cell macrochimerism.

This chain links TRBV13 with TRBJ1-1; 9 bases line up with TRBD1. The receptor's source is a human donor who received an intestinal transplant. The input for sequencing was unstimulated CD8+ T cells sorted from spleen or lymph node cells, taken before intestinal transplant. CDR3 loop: CASSGGQGIEAFF. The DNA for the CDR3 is TGTGCCAGCAGCGGGGGACAGGGAATTGAAGCTTTCTTT.